What follows describes a single T cell receptor beta chain. This sample is part of a study of T cell changes during pregnancy in multiple sclerosis. This table comes from immunoSEQ multiplex PCR, and its TCRdb copy is limited to in-frame clones, with some not included. The table includes more than 80,000 clones, roughly 96% detected once. The CDR3 runs 15 residues. Germline V CDR1 and CDR2: MGHDK, SYGVNS. The V segment lost 4 bases and the J segment 8 bases; nucleotides outside the gene matches: 7. The clonotype originates from a female donor with multiple sclerosis, enrolled in a pregnancy study. This specimen consisted of peripheral blood, obtained in the second trimester of pregnancy. The chain links TRBV25-1 to TRBJ1-4; TRBD1 agrees at 10 bases. The CDR3 DNA is TGTGCCAGCAGTGCACGGGACAGGGGAAAGGAAAAACTGTTTTTT. It yields the protein CASSARDRGKEKLFF.